The entry below gives a single T cell receptor (beta chain) sequence along with its context. TCRdb recomputed calls from the 5' RACE reads with MiXCR, one row per CDR3 protein. The profile shows 55,000 or so distinct CDR3 sequences, less than 25% of them singletons. CDR1 and CDR2 (germline): DFQATT, SNEGSKA (reference sequence). The trim removed 6 bases at V and 8 bases at J, leaving 10 bases unmatched. The CDR3 spans 13 residues. Cells sorted as Tregs were CD4+, CD25+ and CD127-/low. The chain couples TRBV20-1 to TRBJ2-1; TRBD1 matches at 7 bases. This sequence originates from a female donor with breast cancer. Sequencing was performed on tumor-infiltrating Tregs sorted from the breast tumor. CDR3 amino acids: CSARGLVRYEQFF. The CDR3, as DNA: TGCAGTGCGAGGGGGCTAGTTAGGTATGAGCAGTTCTTC.